The T cell receptor beta chain under discussion was sequenced for a study of OX40 agonist ivuxolimab in advanced cancers. Across the study: Administration of intravenous ivuxolimab to patients occurred every 2 weeks at 0.01 to 10 mg/kg. Under the entry rules, prior anti-PD-1, anti-PD-L1 or anti-CTLA-4 therapy was allowed, and less than 50% had some. Study outcomes and limitations: The mean number of expanded clones was higher in CD8+ T cells than in CD4+.

Sampling times: baseline, cycle 4 day 1, cycle 7 day 1. CDR3 length equals 12 residues. Germline V gene data show CDR1 as KGHSH and CDR2 as LQKENI. The V end was cut by 3 bases, the J end by 6 bases, with 9 bases between. Assay used: immunoSEQ multiplex PCR; TCRdb lists only in-frame clones, some missing. The sample carries more than 70,000 clones, approximately 91% recorded once. With respect to this clone: The antigen is undetermined.

Sequenced here: CD4+ or CD8+ T cells sorted from blood, sampled in a trial of the OX40 agonist ivuxolimab. The chain recombines TRBV18 with TRBJ2-7; tentative D call: TRBD2 (5 bases). The TCR comes from an adult with an advanced solid tumor such as melanoma, head and neck, liver or kidney cancer. This CDR3 reads CASSPEGGEQYF. The CDR3 region has the DNA TGTGCCAGCTCACCCGAGGGTGGCGAGCAGTACTTC.